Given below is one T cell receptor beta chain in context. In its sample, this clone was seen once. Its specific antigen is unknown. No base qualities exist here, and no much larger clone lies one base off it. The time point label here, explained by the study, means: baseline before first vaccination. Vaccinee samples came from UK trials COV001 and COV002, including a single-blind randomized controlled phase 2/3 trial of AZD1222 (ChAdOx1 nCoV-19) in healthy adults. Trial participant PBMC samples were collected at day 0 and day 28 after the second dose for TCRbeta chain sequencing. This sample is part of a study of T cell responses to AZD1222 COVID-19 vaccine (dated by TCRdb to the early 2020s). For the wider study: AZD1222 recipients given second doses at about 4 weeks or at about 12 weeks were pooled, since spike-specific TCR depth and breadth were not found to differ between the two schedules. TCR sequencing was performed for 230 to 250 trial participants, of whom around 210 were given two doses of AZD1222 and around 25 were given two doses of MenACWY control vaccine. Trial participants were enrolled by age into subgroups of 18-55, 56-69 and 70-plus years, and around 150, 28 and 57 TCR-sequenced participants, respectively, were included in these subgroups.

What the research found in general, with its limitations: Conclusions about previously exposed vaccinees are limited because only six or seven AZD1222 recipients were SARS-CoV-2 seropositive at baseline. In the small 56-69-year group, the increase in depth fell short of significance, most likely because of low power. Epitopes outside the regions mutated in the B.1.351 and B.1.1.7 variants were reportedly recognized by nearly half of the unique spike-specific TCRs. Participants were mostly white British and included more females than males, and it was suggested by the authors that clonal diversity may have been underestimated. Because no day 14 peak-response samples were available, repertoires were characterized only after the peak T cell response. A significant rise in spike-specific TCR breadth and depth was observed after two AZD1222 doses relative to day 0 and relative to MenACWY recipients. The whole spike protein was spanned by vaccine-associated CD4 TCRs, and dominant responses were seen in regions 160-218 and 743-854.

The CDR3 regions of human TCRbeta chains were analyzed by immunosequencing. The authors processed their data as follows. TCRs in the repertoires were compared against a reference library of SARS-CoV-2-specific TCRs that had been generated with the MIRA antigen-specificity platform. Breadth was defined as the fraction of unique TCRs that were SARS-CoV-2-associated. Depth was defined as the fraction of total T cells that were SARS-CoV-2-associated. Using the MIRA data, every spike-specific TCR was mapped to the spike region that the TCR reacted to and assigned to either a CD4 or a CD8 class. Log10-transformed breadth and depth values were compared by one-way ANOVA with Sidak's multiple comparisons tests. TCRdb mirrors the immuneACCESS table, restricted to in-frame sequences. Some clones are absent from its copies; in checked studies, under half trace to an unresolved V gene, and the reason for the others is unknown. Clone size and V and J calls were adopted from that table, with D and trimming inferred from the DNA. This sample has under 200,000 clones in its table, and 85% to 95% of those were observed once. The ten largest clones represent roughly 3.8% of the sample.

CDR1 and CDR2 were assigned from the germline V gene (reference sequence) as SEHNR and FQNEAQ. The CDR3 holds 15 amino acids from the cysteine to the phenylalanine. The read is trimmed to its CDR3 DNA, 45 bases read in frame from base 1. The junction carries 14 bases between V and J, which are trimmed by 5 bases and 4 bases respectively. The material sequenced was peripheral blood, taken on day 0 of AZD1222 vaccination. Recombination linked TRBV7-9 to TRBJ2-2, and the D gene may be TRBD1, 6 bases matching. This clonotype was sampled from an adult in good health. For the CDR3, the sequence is CASSPPRTVTGELFF. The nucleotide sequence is TGTGCCAGCAGCCCACCACGGACAGTCACCGGGGAGCTGTTTTTT.